This record looks at one TCR beta chain sequence and its context. A J-beta primer mix and a sample-barcoded 5' primer were used in a second PCR of about 6 to 12 cycles. From each sample, at least 3 million paired-end reads containing CDR3 were obtained. TCRdb re-analysed the 5' RACE reads in MiXCR, keeping a single row per CDR3 protein. The top ten hold about 30% of the sample, which has 720,000 or so distinct CDR3 sequences, 40% to 50% seen once. The data derive from a study of blood T cells in healthy people across ages. Background on the study: About one barcoded beta molecule was captured per two T cells (by template switching).

This CDR3 has 15 residues. The V gene's germline CDR1 is SEHNR and CDR2 FQNEAQ (reference sequence). The junction had 2 bases not matched to a gene; V was cut back by 1 base and J by 4 bases. The chain combines TRBV7-9 with TRBJ1-5; 9 nucleotides match TRBD1. The sequenced sample was blood. The source is an elderly man in good health. This CDR3 is CASSLVGTGNQPQHF. The CDR3 coding sequence is TGTGCCAGCAGCTTAGTCGGGACAGGGAATCAGCCCCAGCATTTT.